This T cell receptor beta chain stems from a study of blood T cell repertoires in COVID-19. At the level of the study: Both acute and convalescent COVID-19 samples were obtained from the United States, Italy and Spain. T cells, B-cell-depleted T cells, or PBMCs provided the cDNA or gDNA that served as material.

The CDR3 is 16 residues long. CDR1 is SNHLY, CDR2 FYNNEI, per germline. Trimming stripped 0 bases from V and 10 bases from J, with 21 bases between. In the authors' workflow: Nucleated cell counts were estimated from reference gene primer amplification. The table came from immunoSEQ multiplex PCR; TCRdb's copy has only in-frame clones and leaves some out. V, J and clone size are taken as reported in that table, and D and trimming were inferred from the DNA itself. The sample holds about 67,000 clones; over 70% are singletons and the top ten take under 6.5%. The chain employs TRBV2 and TRBJ1-1; tentative D call: TRBD1 (6 bases). The receptor's source is a man aged 45-65 years with active COVID-19. Sequenced sample: peripheral blood. As DNA, the CDR3 is TGTGCCAGCAGTGAAGCTTTACCGGTACAGGGTATCTCAGCTTTCTTT. Residues: CASSEALPVQGISAFF.